This TCR beta chain was recovered during a study of shared clonotypes between healthy human individuals. Germline loops: CDR1 SNHLY, CDR2 FYNNEI. The CDR3 length is 16 residues. V gave up 7 bases and J gave up 8 bases; unmatched junction bases: 16. Assay used: immunoSEQ multiplex PCR; TCRdb lists only in-frame clones, some missing. This sample yields under 1 million clones, of which 80% to 95% are seen a single time; more than 20% belongs to the top ten. This clone was observed once. Only CD45RO-negative cells positively selected for CCR7 counted as naive CD8 cells, so terminally differentiated effector memory CD45RA+ cells were excluded.

This chain links TRBV2 with TRBJ2-1; TRBD2 aligns across 8 bases. The sample consisted of naive CD8+ T cells sorted from blood. The sequence was obtained from a man under 40 in good health. The CDR3 is CASTKALAGLSDEQFF. CDR3 DNA sequence: TGTGCCAGCACCAAAGCCCTAGCGGGCCTCTCGGATGAGCAGTTCTTC.